One and the same sample provided the 15 T cell receptor beta chains below, sequenced in a study of immune heterogeneity within non-small cell lung tumors. Template was bulk tumor genomic DNA, 500 to 650 ng per sample. Several widely spaced biopsies per primary tumor were taken during surgery. Surgery that was curative in intent was performed on patients with untreated, newly diagnosed non-small cell lung cancer. Multiplex PCR amplified TCR beta CDR3 with 32 V and 13 J primers. TCRdb reanalysed the multiplex PCR reads using MiXCR and keeps one entry per CDR3 protein. The sample holds roughly 3,000 distinct CDR3 sequences; around 59% are singletons and the top ten take 11%. Sequencing was done on a sample of lung tumor tissue. These receptors originate from a man aged 65-85 years with non-small cell lung cancer.

V usage is TRBV9 and J usage is TRBJ2-1; 8 bases are a match to TRBD2. Germline V gene lookup returns CDR1 SGDLS and CDR2 YYNGEE. This CDR3 region has 16 residues. Trimming took 4 bases from V and 3 from J; bases not matched to a gene: 9. The CDR3 spells CASSPGQLAGYNEQFF. The CDR3, as DNA: TGTGCCAGCAGCCCCGGGCAGCTAGCGGGCTACAATGAGCAGTTCTTC.

The rearrangement links TRBV7-6 to TRBJ1-6; D gene unclear. V gave up 2 bases and J gave up 5 bases, with 16 bases separating them. The CDR3 loop spans 17 amino acids. Germline values: CDR1 SGHVS, CDR2 FNYEAQ. This CDR3 reads CASSLTAVVGNNSPLHF. As DNA, the CDR3 is TGTGCCAGCAGCTTAACTGCGGTAGTAGGGAATAATTCACCCCTCCACTTT. Combining the CDR3 with reference TRBV7-6 and TRBJ1-6 gives the whole variable domain GAGVSQSPRYKVTKRGQDVALRCDPISGHVSLYWYRQALGQGPEFLTYFNYEAQQDKSGLPNDRFSAERPEGSISTLTIQRTEQRDSAMYRCASSLTAVVGNNSPLHFGNGTRLTVT.

The chain combines TRBV11-2 with TRBJ2-3; 16 positions agree with TRBD2. This CDR3 spans 17 amino acids. Germline V gives CDR1 SGHAT, CDR2 FQNNGV. The junction had 8 bases not matched to a gene; V was cut back by 5 bases and J by 6 bases. The CDR3 DNA reads TGTGCCAGCAGCCCCGGGACTAGCGGGAGGGATGGGGATACGCAGTATTTT. Translating gives CASSPGTSGRDGDTQYF.

This clonotype has more than one count but fewer than ten. The chain recombines TRBV29-1 with TRBJ2-3; 8 bases align to TRBD1. CDR1 and CDR2 (germline): SQVTM, ANQGSEA. CDR3 size: 13 residues. Losses at the gene ends were 7 bases for V and 1 base for J; bases not matched to a gene: 4. Written as DNA, the CDR3 is TGCAGCGGGATGACAGGGGGCACAGATACGCAGTATTTT. Translation: CSGMTGGTDTQYF.

This clonotype has only one observation. V and J are TRBV28 and TRBJ2-3; no definite D call. The CDR3 covers 15 residues. The V gene's germline CDR1 is MDHEN and CDR2 SYDVKM. Trimming left V 5 bases short and J 2 bases short, with 14 bases between. The CDR3 nucleotides read TGTGCCAGCAGTCCGCTTAGGGCCAACACAGATACGCAGTATTTT. It codes for CASSPLRANTDTQYF.

The chain uses TRBV12-3 or TRBV12-4 and TRBJ2-1, with a possible D match to TRBD1 (6 bases). The CDR3 sequence is 14 residues long. V dropped 6 bases and J dropped 8 bases, with 17 bases sitting between them. In DNA form, the CDR3 reads TGTGCCAGCAGGGTGACAGGTCTAGTCCATGAGCAGTTCTTC. As protein: CASRVTGLVHEQFF.

V and J are TRBV6-1 and TRBJ1-5, with a weak D call TRBD1 (5 bases). Per the germline V gene, CDR1 is MNHNS and CDR2 is SASEGT. This CDR3 is 15 amino acids long. V was clipped by 8 bases and J by 0 bases, with 14 bases between them. This CDR3 is CASGRTRDSNQPQHF. The CDR3 DNA reads as TGTGCCAGCGGGCGGACAAGGGATAGCAATCAGCCCCAGCATTTT.

J is TRBJ2-3 and V is TRBV10-3, with 10 bases identical to TRBD1. Germline CDR1 is ENHRY and CDR2 is SYGVKD. Trimming at V came to 3 bases and at J to 6 bases, leaving 6 bases not matched to a gene. The CDR3 runs 15 residues. CDR3 coding DNA: TGTGCCATCAGTGACCGGGACAGGGGTGCGGATACGCAGTATTTT. Residues: CAISDRDRGADTQYF.

This clonotype has just a few counts. The chain joins TRBV12-3 or TRBV12-4 to TRBJ2-1, with no clear D. CDR3 length equals 13 residues. Deletions cut 5 bases from V and 9 bases from J, with 14 bases between. The CDR3 loop reads CASSEADFGEQFF. In DNA, the CDR3 is TGTGCCAGCAGTGAGGCGGATTTCGGTGAGCAGTTCTTC.

This clonotype is deemed large (0.1 to 1%). The chain links TRBV7-2 to TRBJ1-4, with TRBD1 matching 10 bases. CDR1 is SGHTA, CDR2 FQGNSA, per germline. The CDR3 spans 13 residues. The trim removed 8 bases at V and 7 bases at J, leaving 4 bases unmatched. The CDR3 region has the DNA TGTGCCAGCGGGCGGACAGGGGGTGAAAAACTGTTTTTT. Residues: CASGRTGGEKLFF.

A few counts support this clonotype. The gene calls are TRBV6-1 and TRBJ1-6; D not certain. CDR1 is MNHNS, CDR2 SASEGT, per germline. The germline V and J ends were trimmed by 0 bases and 10 bases, with 4 bases remaining between them. The CDR3 contains 12 residues. The CDR3 protein is CASSEAVSPLHF. For the CDR3, the DNA is TGTGCCAGCAGTGAAGCTGTATCACCCCTCCACTTT.

This clonotype was counted a few times. Here the CDR3 DNA reads TGTGCCTGGAGCCCAGACGGGACAGGGGGGTCCCAGTACTTC. It codes for CAWSPDGTGGSQYF. The chain joins TRBV30 to TRBJ2-5; 11 nucleotides line up with TRBD1. The CDR3 loop spans 14 amino acids. Germline V gene sequence: CDR1 GTSNPN, CDR2 SVGIG (reference sequence). V shed 3 bases and J 9 bases; nucleotides not matched to a gene: 9.

This clonotype was detected a few times. The chain uses TRBV20-1 and TRBJ1-5; D gene unclear. The CDR3 is 16 residues long. Germline V CDR1 and CDR2: DFQATT, SNEGSKA (reference sequence). Deletions cut 3 bases from V and 0 bases from J, with 15 bases between. The CDR3 coding sequence is TGCAGTGCTAGGAATCGCTTCGGGTATAGCAATCAGCCCCAGCATTTT. The encoded protein is CSARNRFGYSNQPQHF.

This clonotype was seen only a few times. J is TRBJ2-3 and V is TRBV3-1, with TRBD2 as a possible D gene (6 bases). This CDR3 contains 13 residues. CDR1 and CDR2 from the germline V gene are LGHDT and YNNKEL (reference sequence). V lost 0 bases and J 5 bases, leaving 6 bases between the germline ends. CDR3 sequence (DNA): TGTGCCAGCAGCCAAGACGGGGGAGATACGCAGTATTTT. This gives the protein CASSQDGGDTQYF.

J is TRBJ2-3 and V is TRBV15; unclear D gene. Trimming left V 8 bases short and J 5 bases short, with 14 bases between. The CDR3 is made up of 13 amino acids. Germline loops: CDR1 LNHNV, CDR2 YYDKDF (reference sequence). The CDR3: CATGVLWIDTQYF. In DNA, the CDR3 is TGTGCCACCGGGGTGCTTTGGATAGATACGCAGTATTTT.